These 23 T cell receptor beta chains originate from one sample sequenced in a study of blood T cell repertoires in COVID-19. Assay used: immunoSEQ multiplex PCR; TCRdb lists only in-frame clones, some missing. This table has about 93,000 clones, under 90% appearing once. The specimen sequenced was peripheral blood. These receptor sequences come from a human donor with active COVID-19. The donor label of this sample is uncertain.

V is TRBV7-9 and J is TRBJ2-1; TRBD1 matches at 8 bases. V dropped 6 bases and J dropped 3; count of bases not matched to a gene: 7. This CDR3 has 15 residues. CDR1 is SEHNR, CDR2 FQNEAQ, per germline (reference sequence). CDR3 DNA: TGTGCCAGCAGACGTAGTGGACAGGGCTACAATGAGCAGTTCTTC. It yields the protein CASRRSGQGYNEQFF. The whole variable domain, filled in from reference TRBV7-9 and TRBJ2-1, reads DTGVSQNPRHKITKRGQNVTFRCDPISEHNRLYWYRQTLGQGPEFLTYFQNEAQLEKSRLLSDRFSAERPKGSFSTLEIQRTEQGDSAMYLCASRRSGQGYNEQFFGPGTRLTVL.

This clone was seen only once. The CDR3 DNA reads as TGTGCCAGCAGTTTCGGGTTGGGGACCCAGTACTTC. Amino acids: CASSFGLGTQYF. The gene calls are TRBV12-3 or TRBV12-4 and TRBJ2-5; no clear D. Trimming pared 3 bases from V and 7 bases from J, leaving 9 bases between. This CDR3 has 12 residues.

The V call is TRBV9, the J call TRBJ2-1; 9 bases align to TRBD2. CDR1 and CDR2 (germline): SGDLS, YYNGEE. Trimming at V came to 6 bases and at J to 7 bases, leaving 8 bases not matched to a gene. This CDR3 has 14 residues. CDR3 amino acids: CASNPSGVSNEQFF. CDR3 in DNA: TGTGCCAGCAATCCTAGCGGGGTGAGTAATGAGCAGTTCTTC. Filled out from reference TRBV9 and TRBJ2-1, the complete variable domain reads DSGVTQTPKHLITATGQRVTLRCSPRSGDLSVYWYQQSLDQGLQFLIQYYNGEERAKGNILERFSAQQFPDLHSELNLSSLELGDSALYFCASNPSGVSNEQFFGPGTRLTVL.

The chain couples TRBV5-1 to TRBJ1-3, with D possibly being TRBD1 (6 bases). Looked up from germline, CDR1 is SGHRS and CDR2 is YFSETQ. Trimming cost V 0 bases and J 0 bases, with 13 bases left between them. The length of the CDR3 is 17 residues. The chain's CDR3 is CASSLVRGTSSGNTIYF. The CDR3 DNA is TGCGCCAGCAGCTTGGTAAGGGGGACGAGCTCTGGAAACACCATATATTTT.

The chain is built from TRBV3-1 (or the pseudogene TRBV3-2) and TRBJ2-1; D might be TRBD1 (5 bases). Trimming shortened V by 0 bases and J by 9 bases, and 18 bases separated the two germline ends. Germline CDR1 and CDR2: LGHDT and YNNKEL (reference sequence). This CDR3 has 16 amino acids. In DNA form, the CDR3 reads TGTGCCAGCAGCCAAGAGTCTGGCAGGGCGATTGGTGAGCAGTTCTTC. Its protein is CASSQESGRAIGEQFF.

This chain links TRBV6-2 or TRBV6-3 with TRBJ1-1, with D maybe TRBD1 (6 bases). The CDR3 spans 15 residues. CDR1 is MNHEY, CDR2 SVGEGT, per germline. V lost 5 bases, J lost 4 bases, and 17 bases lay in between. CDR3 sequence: CASSTTGRWTTEAFF. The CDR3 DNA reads TGTGCCAGCAGTACGACAGGACGTTGGACCACTGAAGCTTTCTTT.

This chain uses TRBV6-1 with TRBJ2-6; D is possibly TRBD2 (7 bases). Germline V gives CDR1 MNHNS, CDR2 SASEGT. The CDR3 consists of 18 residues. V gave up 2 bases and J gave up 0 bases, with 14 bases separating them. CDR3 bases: TGTGCCAGCAGTGAATGGGGGGGGGCTAGCTCTGGGGCCAACGTCCTGACTTTC. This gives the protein CASSEWGGASSGANVLTF.

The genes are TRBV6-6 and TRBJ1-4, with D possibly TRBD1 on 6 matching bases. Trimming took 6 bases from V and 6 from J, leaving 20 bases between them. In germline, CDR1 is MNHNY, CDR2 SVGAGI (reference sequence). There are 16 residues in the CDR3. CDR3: CASRSTQGPGDEKLFF. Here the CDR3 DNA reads TGTGCCAGCAGGTCAACACAGGGCCCCGGTGATGAAAAACTGTTTTTT.

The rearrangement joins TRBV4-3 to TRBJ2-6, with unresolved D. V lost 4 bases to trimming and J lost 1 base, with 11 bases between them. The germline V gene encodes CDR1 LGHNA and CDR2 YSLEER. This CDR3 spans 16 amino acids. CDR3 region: CASSPPAGSGANVLTF. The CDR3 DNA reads TGCGCCAGCAGCCCCCCCGCCGGTTCTGGGGCCAACGTCCTGACTTTC.

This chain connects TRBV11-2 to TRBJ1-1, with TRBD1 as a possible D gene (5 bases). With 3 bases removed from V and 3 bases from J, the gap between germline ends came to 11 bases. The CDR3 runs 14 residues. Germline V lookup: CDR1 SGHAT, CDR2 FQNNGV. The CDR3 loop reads CASSFGARYTEAFF. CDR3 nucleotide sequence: TGTGCCAGCAGCTTTGGGGCCCGTTACACTGAAGCTTTCTTT.

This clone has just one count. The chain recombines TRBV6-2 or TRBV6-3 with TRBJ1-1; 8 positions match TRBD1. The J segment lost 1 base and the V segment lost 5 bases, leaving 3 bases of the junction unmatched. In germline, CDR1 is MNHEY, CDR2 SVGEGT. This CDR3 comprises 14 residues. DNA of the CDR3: TGTGCCAGCAGTCACAGGGGGAAGAACACTGAAGCTTTCTTT. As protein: CASSHRGKNTEAFF.

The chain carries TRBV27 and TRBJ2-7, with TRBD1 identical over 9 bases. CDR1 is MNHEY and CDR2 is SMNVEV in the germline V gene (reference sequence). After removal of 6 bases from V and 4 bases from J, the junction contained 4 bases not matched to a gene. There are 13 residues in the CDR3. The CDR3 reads CASSTGGQYEQYF. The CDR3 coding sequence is TGTGCCAGCAGCACAGGGGGCCAATACGAGCAGTACTTC.

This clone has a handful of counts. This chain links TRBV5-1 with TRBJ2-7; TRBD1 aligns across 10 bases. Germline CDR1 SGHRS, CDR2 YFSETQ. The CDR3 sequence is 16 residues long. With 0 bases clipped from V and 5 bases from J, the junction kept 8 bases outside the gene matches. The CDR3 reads CASSLGQTGTGDEQYF. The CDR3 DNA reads TGCGCCAGCAGCTTGGGGCAGACCGGGACAGGGGACGAGCAGTACTTC.

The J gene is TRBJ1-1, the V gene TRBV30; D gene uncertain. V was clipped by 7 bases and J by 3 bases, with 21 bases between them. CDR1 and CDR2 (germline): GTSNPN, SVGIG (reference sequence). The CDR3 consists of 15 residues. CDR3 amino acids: CASSTPRSKHTEAFF. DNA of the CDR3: TGTGCCTCAAGTACACCCCGGAGTAAGCACACTGAAGCTTTCTTT.

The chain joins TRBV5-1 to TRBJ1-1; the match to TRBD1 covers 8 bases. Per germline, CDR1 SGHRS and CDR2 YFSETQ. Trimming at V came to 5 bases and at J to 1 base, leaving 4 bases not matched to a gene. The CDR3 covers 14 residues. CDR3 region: CASRRGQGNTEAFF. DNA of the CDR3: TGCGCCAGCAGAAGAGGACAGGGGAACACTGAAGCTTTCTTT. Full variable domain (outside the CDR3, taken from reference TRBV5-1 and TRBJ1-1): KAGVTQTPRYLIKTRGQQVTLSCSPISGHRSVSWYQQTPGQGLQFLFEYFSETQRNKGNFPGRFSGRQFSNSRSEMNVSTLELGDSALYLCASRRGQGNTEAFFGQGTRLTVV.

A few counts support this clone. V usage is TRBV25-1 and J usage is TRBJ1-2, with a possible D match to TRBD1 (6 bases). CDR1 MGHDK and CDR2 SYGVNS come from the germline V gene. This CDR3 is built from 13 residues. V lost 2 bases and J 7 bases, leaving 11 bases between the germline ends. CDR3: CASSERGNGGYTF. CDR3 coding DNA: TGTGCCAGCAGTGAAAGGGGGAATGGTGGCTACACCTTC.

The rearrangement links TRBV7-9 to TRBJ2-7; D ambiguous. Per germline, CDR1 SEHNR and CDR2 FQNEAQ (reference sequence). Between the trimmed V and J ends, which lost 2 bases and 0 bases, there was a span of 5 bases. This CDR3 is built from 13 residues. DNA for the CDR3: TGTGCCAGCAGCTTATCAGGCTCCTACGAGCAGTACTTC. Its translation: CASSLSGSYEQYF.

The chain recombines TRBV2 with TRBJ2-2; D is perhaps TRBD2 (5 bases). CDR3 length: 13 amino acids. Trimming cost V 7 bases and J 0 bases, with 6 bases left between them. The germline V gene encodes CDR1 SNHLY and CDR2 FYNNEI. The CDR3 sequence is CASTGSNTGELFF. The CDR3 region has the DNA TGTGCCAGCACGGGGTCGAACACCGGGGAGCTGTTTTTT.

The chain's CDR3 is CASSPITSGTDTQYF. As DNA, the CDR3 is TGTGCCAGCAGCCCCATTACCAGCGGCACAGATACGCAGTATTTT. The J gene is TRBJ2-3, the V gene TRBV6-5, with D hard to call. Germline V gives CDR1 MNHEY, CDR2 SVGAGI. CDR3 size: 15 residues. The V end was cut by 6 bases, the J end by 1 base, with 14 bases between.

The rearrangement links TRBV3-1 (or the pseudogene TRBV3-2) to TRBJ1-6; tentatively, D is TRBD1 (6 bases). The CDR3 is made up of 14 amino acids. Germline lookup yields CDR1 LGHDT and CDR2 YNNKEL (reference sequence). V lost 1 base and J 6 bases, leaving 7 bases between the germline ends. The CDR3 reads CASSQGRGNSPLHF. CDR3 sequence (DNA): TGTGCCAGCAGCCAAGGCAGGGGTAATTCACCCCTCCACTTT.

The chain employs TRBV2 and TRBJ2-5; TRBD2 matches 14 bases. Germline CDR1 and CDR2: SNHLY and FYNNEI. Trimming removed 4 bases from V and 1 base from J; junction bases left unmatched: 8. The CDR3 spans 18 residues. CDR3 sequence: CASSGWTSGGKFQETQYF. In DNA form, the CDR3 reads TGTGCCAGCAGTGGGTGGACTAGCGGGGGGAAATTCCAAGAGACCCAGTACTTC.

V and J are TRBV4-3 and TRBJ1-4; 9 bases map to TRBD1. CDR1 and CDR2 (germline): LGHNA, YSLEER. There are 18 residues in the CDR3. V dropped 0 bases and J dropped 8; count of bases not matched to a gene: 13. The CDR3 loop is CASSQELGDRGQGEKLFF. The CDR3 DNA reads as TGCGCCAGCAGCCAAGAATTGGGAGACAGGGGACAGGGCGAAAAACTGTTTTTT.

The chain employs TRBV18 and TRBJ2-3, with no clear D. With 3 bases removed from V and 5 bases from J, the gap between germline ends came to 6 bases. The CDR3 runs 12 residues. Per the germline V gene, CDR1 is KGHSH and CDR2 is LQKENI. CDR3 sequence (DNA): TGTGCCAGCTCACCTCCGGGAGATACGCAGTATTTT. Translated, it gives CASSPPGDTQYF.